Reported below is one T cell receptor (beta chain). Original methodology: From reference gene primer amplification, estimates of nucleated cell counts were derived. Clones were read by immunoSEQ multiplex PCR, and TCRdb kept only the in-frame ones, dropping some. V and J calls plus clone size are reproduced from that table; the DNA served to infer D and trimming. The sample gives 300,000 to 400,000 clones, roughly 89% of which show up once; approximately 5.5% is in the top ten. This specimen comes from a study of blood T cell repertoires in COVID-19. The study recruited people aged roughly 18 to 89 years across 20 to 30 US areas. In assigning cohorts, the study relied on participant-reported clinical history. Each recovered donor of Cohort 3 presented with two negative PCRs, clearance, or symptom resolution. The V end lost 2 bases, the J end lost 3 bases, and 8 bases lay between the germline ends. Germline CDR1 reads MGHRA; CDR2 reads YSYEKL. This CDR3 is 14 amino acids long.

Sequencing input: PBMCs or T cells enriched from blood (not recorded which). The chain is built from TRBV4-1 and TRBJ2-1, with D possibly being TRBD2 (5 bases). This sequence originates from a man between 60 and 70 years old who had recovered from COVID-19. CDR3 sequence reads: CASSQIRDYNEQFF. The DNA of the CDR3 is TGCGCCAGCAGCCAAATCCGGGACTACAATGAGCAGTTCTTC.